The clone carrying this TCR beta chain was detected once. From RNA transcripts, TCR beta CDR3 regions were amplified. First-round RT-PCR with HTBI primers amplified the TCR CDR3 region. Each CDR3 protein gets one entry after TCRdb re-called the multiplex PCR reads with MiXCR. The sample includes around 540,000 distinct CDR3 sequences, about 45% of them seen just once. CDR3 length equals 14 residues. J gave up 4 bases and V 4 bases, and 0 bases lay outside the gene matches. Looked up from germline, CDR1 is ENHRY and CDR2 is SYGVKD. The data derive from a study of T cells in Graves' hyperthyroidism and ophthalmopathy.

The sample comprised peripheral blood or thyroid tissue (not recorded which). The sequence was obtained from a woman younger than 30 with Graves' hyperthyroidism. This chain joins TRBV10-3 and TRBJ2-2, with 10 bases fitting TRBD2. The CDR3 loop reads CAISGTSGTGELFF. The CDR3 coding sequence is TGTGCCATCAGTGGGACTAGCGGCACCGGGGAGCTGTTTTTT.